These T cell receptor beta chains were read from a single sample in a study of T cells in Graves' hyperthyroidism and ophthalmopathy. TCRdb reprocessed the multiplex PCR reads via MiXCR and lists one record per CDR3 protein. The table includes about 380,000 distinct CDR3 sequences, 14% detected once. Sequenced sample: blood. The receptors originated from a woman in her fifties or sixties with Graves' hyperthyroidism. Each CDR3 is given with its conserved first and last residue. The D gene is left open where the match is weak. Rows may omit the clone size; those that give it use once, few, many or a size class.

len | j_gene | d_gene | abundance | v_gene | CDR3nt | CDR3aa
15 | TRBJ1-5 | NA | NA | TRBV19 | TGTGCCAGTAGCCGGATCGGGGGCTTGGATCAGCCCCAGCATTTT | CASSRIGGLDQPQHF
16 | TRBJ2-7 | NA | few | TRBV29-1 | TGCAGCGTTGAAGAAGGGGCGGCAGGGGAGTCCTACGAGCAGTACTTC | CSVEEGAAGESYEQYF
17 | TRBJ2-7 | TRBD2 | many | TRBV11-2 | TGTGCCAGCAGCTCCCCGGGAAGAGGGAGGGCTCATTACGAGCAGTACTTC | CASSSPGRGRAHYEQYF
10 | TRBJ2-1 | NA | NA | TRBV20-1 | TGCAGTGCTAGACGGACTGAGCAGTTCTTC | CSARRTEQFF
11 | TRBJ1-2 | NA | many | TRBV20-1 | TGCAGTGCTAGGGGGCTCGGTGGCTACACCTTC | CSARGLGGYTF
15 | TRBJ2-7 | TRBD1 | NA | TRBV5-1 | TGCGCCAGCAGCTTGGATGGGCAGGGGGCGAGAGAGCAGTACTTC | CASSLDGQGAREQYF
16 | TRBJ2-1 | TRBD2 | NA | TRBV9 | TGTGCCAGCAGCGCCAGAACTAGCGGGAGCTACAATGAGCAGTTCTTC | CASSARTSGSYNEQFF
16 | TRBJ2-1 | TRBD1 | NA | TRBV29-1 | TGCAGCGTTGAAAGAGGTGGGACAGGGGGCGGAAATGAGCAGTTCTTC | CSVERGGTGGGNEQFF
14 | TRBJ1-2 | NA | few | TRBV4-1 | TGCGCCAGCAGCCAAGCTGGCCGGATCTATGGCTACACCTTC | CASSQAGRIYGYTF
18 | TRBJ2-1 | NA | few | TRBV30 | TGTGCCTGGAGTCCCCCCCCCTACCTCCAGCGGCACAACAATGAGCAGTTCTTC | CAWSPPPYLQRHNNEQFF
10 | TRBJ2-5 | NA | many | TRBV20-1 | TGCAGTGCTCTTAAAGAGACCCAGTACTTC | CSALKETQYF
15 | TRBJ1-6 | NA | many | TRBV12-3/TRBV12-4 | TGTGCCAGCAGTCCCCAGGGCTCCTATAATTCACCCCTCCACTTT | CASSPQGSYNSPLHF
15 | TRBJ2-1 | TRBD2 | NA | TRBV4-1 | TGCGCCAGCAGCCTTTCGACTAGCGGGAGAAGGGAGCAGTTCTTC | CASSLSTSGRREQFF
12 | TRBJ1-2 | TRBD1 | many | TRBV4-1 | TGCGCCAGCAGCGGGACAGCCTATGGCTACACCTTC | CASSGTAYGYTF
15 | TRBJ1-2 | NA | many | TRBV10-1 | TGCGCCAGCAGTGAGCCTCCTCAGGGTTGCTATGGCTACACCTTC | CASSEPPQGCYGYTF
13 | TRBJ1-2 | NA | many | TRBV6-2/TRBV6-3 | TGTGCCAGCACCAGAGGGTCGGTGTATGGCTACACCTTC | CASTRGSVYGYTF
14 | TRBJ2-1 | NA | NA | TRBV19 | TGTGCCAGTAGTACGGGGCGTCTGATCAATGAGCAGTTCTTC | CASSTGRLINEQFF
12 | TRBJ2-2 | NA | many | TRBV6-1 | TGTGCCAGCGTGGGGGTAGGCGGGGAGCTGTTTTTT | CASVGVGGELFF
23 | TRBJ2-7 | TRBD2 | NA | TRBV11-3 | TGTGCCAGCAGCCAAGATCCGGGGAACTGGGAGCGGGAGGGTCAGCAACGTCCCTACGAGCAGTACTTC | CASSQDPGNWEREGQQRPYEQYF
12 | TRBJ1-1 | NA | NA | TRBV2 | TGTGCCAGCAGGGCCGACAGCCCTGAAGCTTTCTTT | CASRADSPEAFF
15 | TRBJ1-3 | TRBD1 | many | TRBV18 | TGTGCCAGCTCACCATCCGGGACAGCTGGAAACACCATATATTTT | CASSPSGTAGNTIYF
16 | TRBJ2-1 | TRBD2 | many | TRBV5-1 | TGCGCCAGCAGCTCAACCGGGACTAGCGGGAGTCATGAGCAGTTCTTC | CASSSTGTSGSHEQFF
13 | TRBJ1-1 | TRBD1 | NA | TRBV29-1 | TGCAGCGTCACCCAGGGGGGGAACACTGAAGCTTTCTTT | CSVTQGGNTEAFF
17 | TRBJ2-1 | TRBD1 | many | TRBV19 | TGTGCCAGTAGTATAGCTGCGACAGGGGGAGCCGGGAATGAGCAGTTCTTC | CASSIAATGGAGNEQFF
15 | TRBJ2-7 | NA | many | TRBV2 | TGTGCCAGCAGTGTCCTCCCGATGGGGGGAAACGAGCAGTACTTC | CASSVLPMGGNEQYF
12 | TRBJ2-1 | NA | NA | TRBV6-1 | TGTGCCAGCTCCTCAGGGGTGTCTGAGCAGTTCTTC | CASSSGVSEQFF
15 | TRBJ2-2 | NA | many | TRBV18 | TGTGCCAGCTCACCAATGACGGGTAGCACCGGGGAGCTGTTTTTT | CASSPMTGSTGELFF
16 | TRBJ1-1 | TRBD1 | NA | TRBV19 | TGTGCCAGTAGGGGGGACAGGGGGGGGGGGGATACTGAAGCTTTCTTT | CASRGDRGGGDTEAFF
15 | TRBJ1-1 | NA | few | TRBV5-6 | TGTGCCAGCAGCTTGGGACAGCTGGGGAACACTGAAGCTTTCTTT | CASSLGQLGNTEAFF
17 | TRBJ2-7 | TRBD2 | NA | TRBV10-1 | TGCGCCAGCAGTTCTCTTCCCCCGGGACTAGCGGGAGGTGAGCAGTACTTC | CASSSLPPGLAGGEQYF
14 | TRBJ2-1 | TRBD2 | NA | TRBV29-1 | TGCAGCGTTGAAGGCGGGAGGATTAAGAATGAGCAGTTCTTC | CSVEGGRIKNEQFF
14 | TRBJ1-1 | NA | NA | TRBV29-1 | TGCAGCGCCGGAGTTCACAGGGAGAACACTGAAGCTTTCTTT | CSAGVHRENTEAFF
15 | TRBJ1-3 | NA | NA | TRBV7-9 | TGTGCCAGCAGCTCCTGGACGGACTCTGGAAACACCATATATTTT | CASSSWTDSGNTIYF
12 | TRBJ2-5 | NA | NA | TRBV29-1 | TGCAGCGTTACAGGGTCAGGGGAGACCCAGTACTTC | CSVTGSGETQYF
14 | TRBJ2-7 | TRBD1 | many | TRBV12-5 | TGTGCTAGTGCGAACTTGACAGGGGCTGGCGAGCAGTACTTC | CASANLTGAGEQYF
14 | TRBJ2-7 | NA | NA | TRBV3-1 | TGTGCCAGCAGCCAAGGGACTGTCTTTATGGAGCAGTACTTC | CASSQGTVFMEQYF
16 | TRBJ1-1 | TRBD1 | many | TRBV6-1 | TGTGCCAGCAGAGCAGGGGGATTCGTGGGGAGCACTGAAGCTTTCTTT | CASRAGGFVGSTEAFF
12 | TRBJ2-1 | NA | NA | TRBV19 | TGTGCCAGTAGCCCCGGTAGGCATGAGCAGTTCTTC | CASSPGRHEQFF
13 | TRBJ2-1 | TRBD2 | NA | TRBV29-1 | TGCAGCGTGGCCATAGCGGGAGGTAATGAGCAGTTCTTC | CSVAIAGGNEQFF
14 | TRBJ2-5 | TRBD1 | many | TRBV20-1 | TGCAGTGCTAGGGACAGGGGGCTTAGAGAGACCCAGTACTTC | CSARDRGLRETQYF
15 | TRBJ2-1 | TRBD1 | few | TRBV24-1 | TGTGCCACCAGCGATTTAGGAGCAGGGGGTTTCGAGCAGTTCTTC | CATSDLGAGGFEQFF
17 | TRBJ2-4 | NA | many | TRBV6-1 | TGTGCCAGCAGTGAGCAGGACGGTGCTCTAGCCAAAAACATTCAGTACTTC | CASSEQDGALAKNIQYF
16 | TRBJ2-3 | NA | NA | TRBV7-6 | TGTGCCAGCAGCTTAGTCGGCGGGCTTGGCACAGATACGCAGTATTTT | CASSLVGGLGTDTQYF
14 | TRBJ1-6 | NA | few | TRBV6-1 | TGTGCCACCAAAAAGTGGGCAGGGGATTCACCCCTCCACTTT | CATKKWAGDSPLHF
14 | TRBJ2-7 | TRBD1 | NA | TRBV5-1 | TGCGCCAGCAGCCCGGGACAGGGGAATGCCGAGCAGTACTTC | CASSPGQGNAEQYF
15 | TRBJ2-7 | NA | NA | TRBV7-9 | TGTGCCAGCAGCTCCTACCCCGGGACCGCCTACGAGCAGTACTTC | CASSSYPGTAYEQYF
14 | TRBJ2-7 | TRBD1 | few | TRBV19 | TGTGCCAGTAGCGAGAGGGGGCGCCCCCACGAGCAGTACTTC | CASSERGRPHEQYF
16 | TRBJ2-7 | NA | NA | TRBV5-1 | TGCGCCAGCAGCTCCGGGCCGGGAGAGAGGTCCTACGGGCAGTACTTC | CASSSGPGERSYGQYF
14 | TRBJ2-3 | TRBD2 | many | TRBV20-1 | TGCAGTGCTAGTAACCCGACTAGCGGAGATACGCAGTATTTT | CSASNPTSGDTQYF
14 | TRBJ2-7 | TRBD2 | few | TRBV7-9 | TGTGCCAGCAGCCAAGCGGGGAGCACCTACGAGCAGTACTTC | CASSQAGSTYEQYF
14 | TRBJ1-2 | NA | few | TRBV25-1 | TGTGCCCCTCTCGTCCCCCGGGGGCTTCGTGGCTACACCTTC | CAPLVPRGLRGYTF
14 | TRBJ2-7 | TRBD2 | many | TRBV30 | TGTGCCTGGAGTGTACCGGGAGCGGGAGGGGAGCAGTACTTC | CAWSVPGAGGEQYF
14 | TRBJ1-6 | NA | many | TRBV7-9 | TGTGCCAGCAGCGACGACAAATATAATTCACCCCTCCACTTT | CASSDDKYNSPLHF
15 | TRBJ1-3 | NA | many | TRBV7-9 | TGTGCCAGCAGCCCCGGGACCGTCTCTGGAAACACCATATATTTT | CASSPGTVSGNTIYF
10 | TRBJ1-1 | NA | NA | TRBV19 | TGTGCCAGTGGGAGTACTGAAGCTTTCTTT | CASGSTEAFF
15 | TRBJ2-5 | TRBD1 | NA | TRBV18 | TGTGCCAGCTCAACGAGTGACAGGGGTCGAGAGACCCAGTACTTC | CASSTSDRGRETQYF
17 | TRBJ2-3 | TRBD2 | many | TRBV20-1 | TGCAGTGCCCCACAGACCTCGGCGGGAGGGCTAGGTGATACGCAGTATTTT | CSAPQTSAGGLGDTQYF
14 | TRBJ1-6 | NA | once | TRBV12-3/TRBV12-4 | TGTGCCAGCAGTACCGGGACGGCGAATTCACCCCTCCACTTT | CASSTGTANSPLHF
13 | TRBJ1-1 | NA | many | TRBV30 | TGTGCCTGGAACCGGCGGCCGAACACTGAAGCTTTCTTT | CAWNRRPNTEAFF
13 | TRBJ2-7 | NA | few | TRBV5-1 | TGCGCCAGCAACTTGGGAGGGGGGCTCGAGCAGTACTTC | CASNLGGGLEQYF